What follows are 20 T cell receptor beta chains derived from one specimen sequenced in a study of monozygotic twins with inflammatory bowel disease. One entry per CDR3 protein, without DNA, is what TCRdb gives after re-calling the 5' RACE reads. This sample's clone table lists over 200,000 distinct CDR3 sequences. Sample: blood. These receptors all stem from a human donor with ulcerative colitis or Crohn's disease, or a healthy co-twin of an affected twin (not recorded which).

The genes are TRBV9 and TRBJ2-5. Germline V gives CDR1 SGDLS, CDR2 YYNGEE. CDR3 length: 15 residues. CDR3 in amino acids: CASSVGPAGEETQYF.

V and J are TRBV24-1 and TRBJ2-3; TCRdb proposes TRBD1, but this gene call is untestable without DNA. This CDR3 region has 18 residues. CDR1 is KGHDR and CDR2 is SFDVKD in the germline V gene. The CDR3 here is CATSDQIRTGGTTDTQYF.

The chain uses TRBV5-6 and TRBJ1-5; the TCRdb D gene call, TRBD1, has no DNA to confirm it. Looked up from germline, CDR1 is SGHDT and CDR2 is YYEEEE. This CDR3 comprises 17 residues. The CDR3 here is CASSLLRGGLPNQPQHF.

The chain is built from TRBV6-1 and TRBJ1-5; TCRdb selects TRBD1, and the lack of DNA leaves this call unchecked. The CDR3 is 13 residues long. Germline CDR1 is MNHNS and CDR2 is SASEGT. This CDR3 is CASSRQGHQPQHF.

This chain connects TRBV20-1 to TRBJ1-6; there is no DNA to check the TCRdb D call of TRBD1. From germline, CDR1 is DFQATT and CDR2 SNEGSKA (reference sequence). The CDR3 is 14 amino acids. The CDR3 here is CSAREQGYNSPLHF.

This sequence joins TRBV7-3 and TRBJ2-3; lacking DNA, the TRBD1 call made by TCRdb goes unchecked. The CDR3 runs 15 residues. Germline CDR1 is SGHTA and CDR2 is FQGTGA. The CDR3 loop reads CASSSQAGATDTQYF. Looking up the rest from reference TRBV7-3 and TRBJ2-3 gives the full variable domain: GAGVSQTPSNKVTEKGKYVELRCDPISGHTALYWYRQSLGQGPEFLIYFQGTGAADDSGLPNDRFFAVRPEGSVSTLKIQRTERGDSAVYLCASSSQAGATDTQYFGPGTRLTVL.

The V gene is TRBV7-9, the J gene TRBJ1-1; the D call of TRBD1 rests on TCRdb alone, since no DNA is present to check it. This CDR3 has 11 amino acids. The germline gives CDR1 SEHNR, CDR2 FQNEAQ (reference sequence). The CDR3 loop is CASSRQREAFF.

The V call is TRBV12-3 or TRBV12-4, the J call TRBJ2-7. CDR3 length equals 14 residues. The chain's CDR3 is CASSLSDGDYEQYF.

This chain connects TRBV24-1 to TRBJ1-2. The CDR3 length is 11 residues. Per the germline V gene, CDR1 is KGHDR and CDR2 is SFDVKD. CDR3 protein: CATSNGVGYTF.

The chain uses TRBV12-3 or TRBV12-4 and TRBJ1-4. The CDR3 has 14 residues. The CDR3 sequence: CASSLSRAGEKLFF.

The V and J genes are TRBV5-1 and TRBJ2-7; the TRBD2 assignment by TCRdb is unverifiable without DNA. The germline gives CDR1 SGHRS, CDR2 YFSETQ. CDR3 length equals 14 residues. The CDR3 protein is CASSTTSGSQIWYF.

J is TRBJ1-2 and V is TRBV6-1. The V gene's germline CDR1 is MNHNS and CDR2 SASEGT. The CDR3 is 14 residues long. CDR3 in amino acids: CASSESNGNYGYTF.

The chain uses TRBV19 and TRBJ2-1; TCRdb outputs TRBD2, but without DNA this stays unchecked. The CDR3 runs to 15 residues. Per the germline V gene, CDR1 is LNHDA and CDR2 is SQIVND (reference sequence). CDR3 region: CASSLTSWLGNEQFF.

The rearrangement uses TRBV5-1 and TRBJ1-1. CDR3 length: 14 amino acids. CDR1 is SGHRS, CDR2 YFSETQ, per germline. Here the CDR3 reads CASSDSTLNTEAFF.

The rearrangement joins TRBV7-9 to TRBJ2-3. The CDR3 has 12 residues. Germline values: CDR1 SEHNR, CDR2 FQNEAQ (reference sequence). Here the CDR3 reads CASRTFTDTQYF.

CDR3 loop: CSADTGTGGDTEAFF. J is TRBJ1-1 and V is TRBV20-1; TCRdb returns TRBD1, unconfirmable since there is no DNA. Looked up from germline, CDR1 is DFQATT and CDR2 is SNEGSKA (reference sequence). The CDR3 has 15 residues.

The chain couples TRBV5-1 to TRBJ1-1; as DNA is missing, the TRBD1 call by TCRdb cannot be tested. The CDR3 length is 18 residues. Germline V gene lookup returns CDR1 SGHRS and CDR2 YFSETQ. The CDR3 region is CASSLGHGQGTEDTEAFF.

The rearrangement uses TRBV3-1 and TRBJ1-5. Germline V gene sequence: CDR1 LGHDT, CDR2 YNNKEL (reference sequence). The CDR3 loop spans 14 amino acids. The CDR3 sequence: CASSGGSDNQPQHF.

CDR3 region: CASSLRDRAKTTEAFF. The chain couples TRBV5-1 to TRBJ1-1; TCRdb's D call of TRBD1 is untestable without DNA. The CDR3 length is 16 residues. Germline V gene sequence: CDR1 SGHRS, CDR2 YFSETQ.

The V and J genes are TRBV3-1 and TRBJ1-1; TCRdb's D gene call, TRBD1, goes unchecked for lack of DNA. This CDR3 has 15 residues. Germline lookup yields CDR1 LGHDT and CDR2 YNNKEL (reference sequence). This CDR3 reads CASSWGERPYTEAFF.